This T cell receptor beta chain was sequenced for a study of blood T cell repertoires in COVID-19. Study background: Whether acute or convalescent, the COVID-19 samples came from the United States, Italy and Spain.

The authors' processing: Quantification of nucleated cells was approximated via reference gene primer amplification. Generated by immunoSEQ multiplex PCR, the TCRdb table keeps only in-frame clones and is missing some. The D gene and trimming were derived from the DNA, and the V and J assignments and clone size from that table. Here the sample spans around 65,000 clones, roughly three quarters being singletons. The CDR3 length is 17 residues. The V gene end was trimmed by 5 bases and the J gene end by 5 bases; junction bases not matched to a gene: 12. Germline V gene lookup returns CDR1 SGHTA and CDR2 FQGNSA.

Sequenced input: peripheral blood. The receptor comes from a man aged 80 or over with acute or convalescent COVID-19. This chain uses TRBV7-2 with TRBJ2-1; 10 bases line up with TRBD2. In DNA, the CDR3 is TGTGCCAGCAGCAGATGGATGAGCGGGAGGGGTAACAATGAGCAGTTCTTC. Its translation is CASSRWMSGRGNNEQFF.